The 16 T cell receptor beta chains below come from one sample, sequenced in a study of T cell responses to AZD1222 COVID-19 vaccine. TCRdb keeps only in-frame clones here, not all; method: immunoSEQ multiplex PCR. The sample holds some 110,000 clones, more than 85% seen once. Specimen: peripheral blood, collected on day 0 of AZD1222 vaccination. Receptor source: an adult in good health.

The V gene is TRBV13, the J gene TRBJ2-7, with D possibly being TRBD2 (5 bases). V lost 5 bases and J lost 2, with 13 bases in between. Germline values: CDR1 PRHDT, CDR2 FYEKMQ (reference sequence). The CDR3 totals 14 residues. The CDR3: CASSPPGLAYEQYF. In nucleotides, the CDR3 is TGTGCCAGCAGCCCTCCCGGACTTGCCTACGAGCAGTACTTC.

The chain employs TRBV24-1 and TRBJ1-5; possible D gene TRBD1, 6 bases. The V and J ends lost 4 bases and 7 bases respectively, with 13 bases between them. Germline lookup yields CDR1 KGHDR and CDR2 SFDVKD. CDR3 size: 14 residues. CDR3 region: CATSDSGVWQPQHF. CDR3 in DNA: TGTGCCACCAGTGACTCAGGGGTTTGGCAGCCCCAGCATTTT.

J is TRBJ2-7 and V is TRBV5-1, with D unclear. The germline CDR1 and CDR2 sequences are SGHRS and YFSETQ. Trimming took off 2 bases at V and 3 bases at J, with 15 bases between the two ends. This CDR3 is 15 amino acids long. CDR3 sequence reads: CASSFGPGSNYEQYF. In nucleotides, the CDR3 is TGCGCCAGCAGCTTCGGACCAGGCTCCAACTACGAGCAGTACTTC.

This chain connects TRBV7-8 to TRBJ2-2, with D unclear. The CDR3 spans 12 residues. CDR1 is SGHVS and CDR2 is FQNEAQ in the germline V gene. Trimming took off 5 bases at V and 7 bases at J, with 8 bases between the two ends. CDR3 amino acids: CASSPDRGELFF. For the CDR3, the DNA is TGTGCCAGCAGCCCGGACCGCGGGGAGCTGTTTTTT.

The V call is TRBV5-1, the J call TRBJ1-1, with D possibly TRBD1 on 6 matching bases. The CDR3 has 15 amino acids. V lost 2 bases to trimming and J lost 1 base, with 12 bases between them. Germline-derived CDR1 and CDR2 are SGHRS and YFSETQ. CDR3 in DNA: TGCGCCAGCAGCTTACAGGGCCGTGGGAACACTGAAGCTTTCTTT. This translates into CASSLQGRGNTEAFF.

This chain connects TRBV19 to TRBJ2-5; 8 bases agree with TRBD2. The germline CDR1 and CDR2 sequences are LNHDA and SQIVND (reference sequence). Trimming cost V 0 bases and J 4 bases; bases outside gene matches: 4. The CDR3 runs to 15 residues. CDR3 bases: TGTGCCAGTAGTATAGACTCCGCGGGGGGAGAGACCCAGTACTTC. Protein sequence: CASSIDSAGGETQYF.

The chain has TRBV18 and TRBJ2-1; 8 bases line up with TRBD2. The CDR3 sequence is 17 residues long. Per the germline V gene, CDR1 is KGHSH and CDR2 is LQKENI. After removal of 5 bases from V and 3 bases from J, the junction contained 12 bases not matched to a gene. In DNA, the CDR3 is TGTGCCAGCTCAACCTCGGTGGCGGGAGGAGGCTACAATGAGCAGTTCTTC. Its protein is CASSTSVAGGGYNEQFF.

V is TRBV19 and J is TRBJ2-2, with D possibly being TRBD1 (7 bases). The length of the CDR3 is 15 residues. Trimming shortened V by 5 bases and J by 4 bases, and 14 bases separated the two germline ends. CDR1 and CDR2 (germline): LNHDA, SQIVND (reference sequence). In DNA, the CDR3 is TGTGCCAGTAGTCAACGACAGGGAGGCACCGGGGAGCTGTTTTTT. Translated: CASSQRQGGTGELFF.

The rearrangement links TRBV3-1 (or the pseudogene TRBV3-2) to TRBJ2-7, with no clear D. The CDR3 is 13 amino acids. Germline V gives CDR1 LGHDT, CDR2 YNNKEL (reference sequence). Trimming left V 4 bases short and J 5 bases short, with 12 bases between. The CDR3 nucleotides read TGTGCCAGCAGCCCCCAAGCAGTCCACGAGCAGTACTTC. Its protein is CASSPQAVHEQYF.

This chain links TRBV6-5 with TRBJ1-2; 8 bases match TRBD1. Germline V lookup: CDR1 MNHEY, CDR2 SVGAGI. The CDR3 is 14 amino acids. The V and J ends lost 5 bases and 4 bases, in that order; junction bases with no gene match: 6. As DNA, the CDR3 is TGTGCCAGCAGTACCGGACAGGGCAGCTATGGCTACACCTTC. This gives the protein CASSTGQGSYGYTF.

V and J are TRBV4-2 and TRBJ2-5; 9 nucleotides match TRBD2. The CDR3 is 15 amino acids. CDR1 LGHNA and CDR2 YNFKEQ come from the germline V gene. V shed 5 bases and J 4 bases; nucleotides not matched to a gene: 8. The CDR3 region is CASSTVAGEGETQYF. DNA of the CDR3: TGTGCCAGCAGCACCGTAGCGGGAGAAGGAGAGACCCAGTACTTC.

The chain combines TRBV9 with TRBJ2-3; 11 nucleotides match TRBD2. The germline V gene has CDR1 SGDLS and CDR2 YYNGEE. Losses at the gene ends were 4 bases for V and 6 bases for J; bases not matched to a gene: 19. This CDR3 is 19 amino acids long. This CDR3 is CASSPQRLAGGLPGDTQYF. The CDR3 DNA is TGTGCCAGCAGCCCCCAGCGGCTAGCGGGAGGTCTACCGGGGGATACGCAGTATTTT.

J is TRBJ2-1 and V is TRBV19, with D maybe TRBD2 (5 bases). Trimming stripped 7 bases from V and 10 bases from J, with 17 bases between. Germline V gene lookup returns CDR1 LNHDA and CDR2 SQIVND (reference sequence). This CDR3 is built from 13 residues. Here the CDR3 reads CASKSRGLQEQFF. CDR3 DNA sequence: TGTGCCAGTAAAAGTCGCGGGCTTCAGGAGCAGTTCTTC.

V and J are TRBV27 and TRBJ2-7, with TRBD1 matching 7 bases. The V gene end was trimmed by 6 bases and the J gene end by 0 bases; junction bases not matched to a gene: 11. Germline CDR1 MNHEY, CDR2 SMNVEV (reference sequence). CDR3 size: 16 residues. CDR3 protein: CASSSNRGQLSYEQYF. The CDR3 region has the DNA TGTGCCAGCAGCTCCAACCGGGGACAGCTCTCCTACGAGCAGTACTTC.

This clone was recorded once. The chain is built from TRBV10-2 and TRBJ1-2; the D is unclear. Per germline, CDR1 WSHSY and CDR2 SAAADI. Between the trimmed V and J ends, which lost 0 bases and 7 bases, there was a span of 15 bases. The CDR3 is 15 residues long. The CDR3 bases are TGCGCCAGCAGTGAGTCGGGCAGGTCGGGCGGTGGCTACACCTTC. Amino acid sequence: CASSESGRSGGGYTF.

J is TRBJ2-7 and V is TRBV5-1, with 13 bases fitting TRBD2. There are 15 residues in the CDR3. The germline V gene has CDR1 SGHRS and CDR2 YFSETQ. V was clipped by 2 bases and J by 9 bases; unmatched bases: 8. CDR3 DNA: TGCGCCAGCAGCTTTACCGGACTAGCGGGAGTGGGGCAGTACTTC. This gives the protein CASSFTGLAGVGQYF.